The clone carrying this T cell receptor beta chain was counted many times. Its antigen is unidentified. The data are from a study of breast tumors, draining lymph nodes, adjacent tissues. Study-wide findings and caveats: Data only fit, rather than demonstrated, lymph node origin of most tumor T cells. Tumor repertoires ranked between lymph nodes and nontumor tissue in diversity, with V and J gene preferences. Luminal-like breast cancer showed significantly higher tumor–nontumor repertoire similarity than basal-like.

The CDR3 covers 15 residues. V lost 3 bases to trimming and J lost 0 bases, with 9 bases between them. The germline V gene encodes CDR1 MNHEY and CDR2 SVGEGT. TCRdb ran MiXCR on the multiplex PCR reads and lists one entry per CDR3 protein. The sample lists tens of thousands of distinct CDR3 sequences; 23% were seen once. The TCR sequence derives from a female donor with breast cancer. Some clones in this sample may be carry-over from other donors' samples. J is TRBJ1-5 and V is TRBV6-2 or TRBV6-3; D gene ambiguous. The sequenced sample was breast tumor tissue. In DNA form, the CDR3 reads TGTGCCAGCAGTTATGGCCAGACTAGCAATCAGCCCCAGCATTTT. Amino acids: CASSYGQTSNQPQHF.